Presented here are 32 T cell receptor beta chains from one specimen sequenced in a study of T cells in Graves' hyperthyroidism and ophthalmopathy. Amplification yielded TCR beta CDR3 regions, with RNA transcripts as the source. A first-round RT-PCR of the TCR CDR3 used the HTBI primer set. TCRdb reanalysed the multiplex PCR reads using MiXCR and keeps one entry per CDR3 protein. The profile covers around 340,000 distinct CDR3 sequences, with roughly 20% appearing a single time and 15% to 18% taken by the ten largest. Sequencing input: blood. These receptors originate from a woman aged 40 to 49 with Graves' ophthalmopathy.

This clonotype was recorded many times. V gene TRBV7-2 combines with J gene TRBJ2-7, with 10 bases aligning to TRBD2. V trimming: 8 bases; J trimming: 3 bases; junction bases outside the gene matches: 22. Germline CDR1 reads SGHTA; CDR2 reads FQGNSA. The CDR3 consists of 19 residues. CDR3 region: CASRTQAGGPVGGVYEQYF. CDR3 coding DNA: TGTGCCAGCCGCACTCAAGCGGGAGGGCCAGTCGGGGGGGTCTACGAGCAGTACTTC. Full variable domain (remainder filled in from reference TRBV7-2 and TRBJ2-7): GAGVSQSPSNKVTEKGKDVELRCDPISGHTALYWYRQSLGQGLEFLIYFQGNSAPDKSGLPSDRFSAERTGGSVSTLTIQRTQQEDSAVYLCASRTQAGGPVGGVYEQYFGPGTRLTVT.

This clonotype came up many times. The chain employs TRBV20-1 and TRBJ2-7; D gene ambiguous. This CDR3 has 12 residues. Between the trimmed V and J ends, which lost 0 bases and 6 bases, there was a span of 9 bases. CDR1 is DFQATT, CDR2 SNEGSKA, per germline (reference sequence). CDR3 bases: TGCAGTGCTAGAGAGGGTCTAGGCGAGCAGTACTTC. As protein: CSAREGLGEQYF.

The sample holds many counts of this clonotype. The V gene is TRBV27, the J gene TRBJ1-1; TRBD1 might be the D (5 bases). Germline V gives CDR1 MNHEY, CDR2 SMNVEV (reference sequence). CDR3 length: 15 amino acids. Between the trimmed V and J ends, which lost 0 bases and 4 bases, there was a span of 12 bases. This CDR3 is CASSLSAGSGTEAFF. Written as DNA, the CDR3 is TGTGCCAGCAGTTTATCGGCAGGGTCTGGCACTGAAGCTTTCTTT.

This clonotype has at least ten counts. This chain connects TRBV28 to TRBJ2-7; TRBD1 matches 11 bases. V shed 6 bases and J 7 bases; nucleotides not matched to a gene: 8. The germline gives CDR1 MDHEN, CDR2 SYDVKM. The CDR3 has 14 residues. CDR3 DNA: TGTGCCAGCAGCCGGACAGGGGGCTCGAGGGAGCAGTACTTC. The encoded protein is CASSRTGGSREQYF.

This clonotype was picked up many times. The rearrangement links TRBV20-1 to TRBJ1-3, with D maybe TRBD1 (5 bases). In germline, CDR1 is DFQATT, CDR2 SNEGSKA (reference sequence). The CDR3 has 13 residues. Trimming removed 3 bases at V and 2 bases at J, with 8 bases between. The CDR3 region is CSASGGAGNTIYF. CDR3 DNA sequence: TGCAGTGCTAGTGGAGGGGCTGGAAACACCATATATTTT.

This chain links TRBV20-1 with TRBJ2-5; the match to TRBD2 covers 13 bases. The germline CDR1 and CDR2 sequences are DFQATT and SNEGSKA (reference sequence). Trimming removed 2 bases from V and 3 bases from J; junction bases left unmatched: 9. There are 17 residues in the CDR3. The CDR3 DNA sequence: TGCAGTGCTAGAAAGCCGGGACTAGCGGGGACAAAAGAGACCCAGTACTTC. It encodes CSARKPGLAGTKETQYF.

This clonotype was seen repeatedly, ten times or more. The V and J genes are TRBV6-5 and TRBJ1-3; D gene uncertain. Per the germline V gene, CDR1 is MNHEY and CDR2 is SVGAGI. This CDR3 has 14 residues. V shed 0 bases and J shed 3 bases, with 6 bases lying between them. The CDR3 here is CASSYSIFGNTIYF. The DNA for the CDR3 is TGTGCCAGCAGTTACTCGATATTTGGAAACACCATATATTTT.

This clonotype came up many times. The gene calls are TRBV28 and TRBJ2-7, with TRBD1 as a possible D gene (7 bases). V gave up 4 bases and J gave up 4 bases, with 20 bases separating them. Germline lookup yields CDR1 MDHEN and CDR2 SYDVKM. This CDR3 is 16 amino acids long. DNA for the CDR3: TGTGCCAGCAGTTCCATACAGGGGCTAGCGCCTTACGAGCAGTACTTC. This codes for CASSSIQGLAPYEQYF.

This clonotype was detected ten times or more. This rearrangement joins TRBV29-1 to TRBJ2-7, with TRBD1 identical over 8 bases. This CDR3 region has 14 residues. Germline V CDR1 and CDR2: SQVTM, ANQGSEA. The CDR3 protein is CIPERQGASYEQYF. The CDR3 DNA is TGCATCCCTGAACGGCAGGGGGCCTCTTACGAGCAGTACTTC.

The chain links TRBV2 to TRBJ1-5; 10 bases agree with TRBD1. Germline CDR1 reads SNHLY; CDR2 reads FYNNEI. J gave up 5 bases and V 7 bases, and 8 bases lay outside the gene matches. The CDR3 consists of 15 residues. CDR3 sequence reads: CASKGGTGVDQPQHF. CDR3 bases: TGTGCCAGCAAGGGGGGGACAGGGGTGGATCAGCCCCAGCATTTT.

This clonotype was counted many times. The chain carries TRBV7-2 and TRBJ1-2; no definite D call. This CDR3 has 12 residues. V was shortened by 1 base and J by 6 bases, with 6 bases between the two germline ends. Germline CDR1 and CDR2: SGHTA and FQGNSA. CDR3 amino acids: CASSLEVHGYTF. The CDR3 DNA is TGTGCCAGCAGCTTAGAGGTTCATGGCTACACCTTC.

This chain links TRBV5-5 with TRBJ2-7; 9 bases align to TRBD1. The V segment lost 3 bases and the J segment 5 bases; nucleotides outside the gene matches: 9. Germline CDR1 reads SGHKS; CDR2 reads YYEKEE (reference sequence). The CDR3 loop spans 15 amino acids. CDR3 bases: TGTGCCAGCAGCTCCACCGGGACAGGGTTTCACGAGCAGTACTTC. Translating it yields CASSSTGTGFHEQYF.

The table lists this clonotype with many counts. This sequence joins TRBV20-1 and TRBJ1-1, with a weak D call TRBD1 (6 bases). The germline CDR1 and CDR2 sequences are DFQATT and SNEGSKA (reference sequence). This CDR3 has 14 amino acids. V lost 0 bases and J lost 2, with 10 bases in between. The CDR3 bases are TGCAGTGCTAGAGAGGGACACCCAAACACTGAAGCTTTCTTT. It yields the protein CSAREGHPNTEAFF.

This clonotype came up many times. The V call is TRBV27, the J call TRBJ2-7; TRBD1 matches at 7 bases. The V gene end was trimmed by 5 bases and the J gene end by 5 bases; junction bases not matched to a gene: 9. Germline CDR1 and CDR2: MNHEY and SMNVEV (reference sequence). The CDR3 covers 14 residues. The CDR3 bases are TGTGCCAGCAGTACCTCACAGGGGTGGGACGAGCAGTACTTC. Encoded protein: CASSTSQGWDEQYF.

The table lists this clonotype with many counts. The chain couples TRBV5-1 to TRBJ2-5; the match to TRBD2 covers 9 bases. The CDR3 sequence is 15 residues long. The junction had 5 bases not matched to a gene; V was cut back by 3 bases and J by 2 bases. CDR1 SGHRS and CDR2 YFSETQ come from the germline V gene. The CDR3 protein is CASSSWTSAQETQYF. CDR3 DNA: TGCGCCAGCAGCTCTTGGACTAGCGCACAAGAGACCCAGTACTTC.

This clonotype was recorded many times. This chain uses TRBV10-1 with TRBJ2-1, with 8 bases that match TRBD1. CDR3 length: 15 amino acids. Germline lookup yields CDR1 WNHNN and CDR2 SYGVQD (reference sequence). V shed 0 bases and J 6 bases; nucleotides not matched to a gene: 4. The CDR3 DNA sequence: TGCGCCAGCAGTGAGTCCGGGACAGGAGGCAATGAGCAGTTCTTC. It translates to CASSESGTGGNEQFF.

This clonotype has a count of ten or more. The V gene is TRBV7-9, the J gene TRBJ2-7; no definite D call. Germline CDR1 and CDR2: SEHNR and FQNEAQ (reference sequence). The V end lost 3 bases, the J end lost 3 bases, and 6 bases lay between the germline ends. This CDR3 is 12 amino acids long. CDR3 sequence: CASSFNSYEQYF. In DNA, the CDR3 is TGTGCCAGCAGCTTTAACAGCTACGAGCAGTACTTC.

This clonotype was observed at least ten times. This chain uses TRBV4-1 with TRBJ2-7; D is unclear. Germline CDR1 reads MGHRA; CDR2 reads YSYEKL. The CDR3 sequence is 13 residues long. With 1 base removed from V and 0 bases from J, the gap between germline ends came to 4 bases. CDR3 DNA: TGCGCCAGCAGCCAAGGCATCTCCTACGAGCAGTACTTC. Its translation: CASSQGISYEQYF.

The chain links TRBV6-1 to TRBJ2-7, with 9 bases that match TRBD2. This CDR3 contains 15 residues. The V gene's germline CDR1 is MNHNS and CDR2 SASEGT. With 5 bases clipped from V and 0 bases from J, the junction kept 5 bases outside the gene matches. The CDR3 sequence: CASSPGLASSYEQYF. The CDR3 DNA reads TGTGCCAGCAGTCCCGGACTAGCGAGCTCCTACGAGCAGTACTTC.

Remarks on this clonotype: A much larger clone lies one base from this, so it may be a read error. The rearrangement uses TRBV7-2 and TRBJ1-2, with 7 bases that match TRBD1. The CDR3 loop spans 14 amino acids. CDR1 SGHTA and CDR2 FQGNSA come from the germline V gene. CDR3 nucleotide sequence: TGTGCCGGCAGCTTACAGGGGTTCACCTATGGCTACACCTTC. Encoded protein: CAGSLQGFTYGYTF.

This clonotype was counted many times. The chain couples TRBV7-2 to TRBJ2-7, with D unresolved. Germline CDR1 SGHTA, CDR2 FQGNSA. The CDR3 is made up of 12 amino acids. Trimming stripped 3 bases from V and 9 bases from J, with 12 bases between. The CDR3 coding sequence is TGTGCCAGCAGCTTTAGTTCCACCTTGCAGTACTTC. It yields the protein CASSFSSTLQYF.

This clonotype was seen ten or more times. The J gene is TRBJ1-2, the V gene TRBV20-1; D gene uncertain. CDR3 length: 13 amino acids. CDR1 and CDR2 from the germline V gene are DFQATT and SNEGSKA (reference sequence). The V end lost 2 bases, the J end lost 4 bases, and 11 bases lay between the germline ends. CDR3 coding DNA: TGCAGTGCTAGAAATGGCGAGGGCTATGGCTACACCTTC. Translated, it gives CSARNGEGYGYTF.

The chain couples TRBV7-2 to TRBJ2-3, with D possibly being TRBD1 or TRBD2 (5 bases each). CDR1 and CDR2 (germline): SGHTA, FQGNSA. With 1 base removed from V and 3 bases from J, the gap between germline ends came to 8 bases. The CDR3 is 14 amino acids. The chain's CDR3 is CASSLVGGTDTQYF. CDR3 coding DNA: TGTGCCAGCAGCTTAGTTGGGGGTACAGATACGCAGTATTTT.

There are many counts of this clonotype. V is TRBV19 and J is TRBJ1-1; D call uncertain. Germline CDR1 and CDR2: LNHDA and SQIVND (reference sequence). The V end was cut by 7 bases, the J end by 0 bases, with 12 bases between. The CDR3 totals 14 residues. The CDR3 is CASNKAGLNTEAFF. CDR3 sequence (DNA): TGTGCCAGTAATAAGGCTGGCTTGAACACTGAAGCTTTCTTT.

This clonotype has more than one count but fewer than ten. The chain joins TRBV2 to TRBJ2-7; no definite D call. This CDR3 comprises 14 residues. Trimming left V 7 bases short and J 9 bases short, with 22 bases between. Germline V gene lookup returns CDR1 SNHLY and CDR2 FYNNEI. This chain's CDR3 is CASKGGGGPAGQYF. Here the CDR3 DNA reads TGTGCCAGCAAAGGTGGCGGTGGACCTGCTGGGCAGTACTTC.

V and J are TRBV6-5 and TRBJ1-2, with D possibly TRBD1 on 6 matching bases. Germline loops: CDR1 MNHEY, CDR2 SVGAGI. Trimming removed 2 bases from V and 4 bases from J, with 14 bases in between. The CDR3 covers 15 residues. The CDR3 sequence is CASSYRWGRGYGYTF. The CDR3 DNA follows: TGTGCCAGCAGTTACCGTTGGGGGCGCGGCTATGGCTACACCTTC.

This clonotype was found many times. This sequence joins TRBV12-3 or TRBV12-4 and TRBJ1-2; no firm D call. The CDR3 length is 12 residues. V lost 4 bases, J lost 1 base, and 4 bases lay in between. The CDR3 protein is CASSSNNYGYTF. CDR3 bases: TGTGCCAGCAGTTCAAATAACTATGGCTACACCTTC.

The sample holds many counts of this clonotype. The CDR3, as DNA: TGTGCCAGCAGGCCCACAGAGGGCGGTGAGACCCAGTACTTC. Its protein is CASRPTEGGETQYF. The V and J genes are TRBV28 and TRBJ2-5, with D possibly matching TRBD2 (5 bases). Trimming shortened V by 6 bases and J by 5 bases, and 16 bases separated the two germline ends. The germline gives CDR1 MDHEN, CDR2 SYDVKM. CDR3 length: 14 residues.

This clonotype was counted many times. CDR3 region: CASSFRDRGVNYGYTF. The CDR3 DNA reads as TGTGCCAGCAGTTTTCGCGACAGGGGAGTTAACTATGGCTACACCTTC. The chain recombines TRBV6-5 with TRBJ1-2, with TRBD1 identical over 8 bases. With 4 bases clipped from V and 1 base from J, the junction kept 8 bases outside the gene matches. CDR3 length: 16 residues. Germline V CDR1 and CDR2: MNHEY, SVGAGI.

In its sample, this clonotype was seen many times. The V call is TRBV28, the J call TRBJ2-5; no clear D gene. This CDR3 has 13 amino acids. Germline values: CDR1 MDHEN, CDR2 SYDVKM. V lost 5 bases, J lost 1 base, and 8 bases lay in between. This chain's CDR3 is CASSIHSQETQYF. The CDR3 DNA sequence: TGTGCCAGCAGTATCCATTCCCAAGAGACCCAGTACTTC.

This clonotype was detected many times. The gene calls are TRBV6-1 and TRBJ1-5; D uncertain. Germline V gene sequence: CDR1 MNHNS, CDR2 SASEGT. The V end lost 5 bases, the J end lost 4 bases, and 12 bases lay between the germline ends. The CDR3 is made up of 14 amino acids. CDR3 nucleotide sequence: TGTGCCAGCAGTCCCGGGTTCTTTAATCAGCCCCAGCATTTT. It is translated as CASSPGFFNQPQHF.

This clonotype showed up many times. The V gene is TRBV18, the J gene TRBJ1-2; D is possibly TRBD1 (6 bases). Germline values: CDR1 KGHSH, CDR2 LQKENI. V was cut by 2 bases and J by 3 bases, with 10 bases left in between. The CDR3 totals 14 residues. The CDR3 DNA reads as TGTGCCAGCTCACCAGGGGGCGCGGACTATGGCTACACCTTC. It codes for CASSPGGADYGYTF.